The clone carrying this TCR beta chain has only a few counts. The sample comes from a study of blood T cells in healthy people across ages. The CDR3 has 14 amino acids. CDR1 SEHNR and CDR2 FQNEAQ come from the germline V gene (reference sequence). Trimming took off 2 bases at V and 2 bases at J, with 8 bases between the two ends. Next came a second PCR, run for about 7 to 12 cycles, which used a sample-barcoded 5' primer along with a J-beta primer mix. TCRdb re-called the 5' RACE reads with MiXCR, one entry per CDR3 protein. This sample has approximately 900,000 distinct CDR3 sequences, with about 44% found just once.

The source is a man aged 25 to 40 in good health. Sequenced: blood. The V gene is TRBV7-9, the J gene TRBJ2-3; no firm D call. The DNA of the CDR3 is TGTGCCAGCAGCTTAACACATCCCACAGATACGCAGTATTTT. Its protein is CASSLTHPTDTQYF.